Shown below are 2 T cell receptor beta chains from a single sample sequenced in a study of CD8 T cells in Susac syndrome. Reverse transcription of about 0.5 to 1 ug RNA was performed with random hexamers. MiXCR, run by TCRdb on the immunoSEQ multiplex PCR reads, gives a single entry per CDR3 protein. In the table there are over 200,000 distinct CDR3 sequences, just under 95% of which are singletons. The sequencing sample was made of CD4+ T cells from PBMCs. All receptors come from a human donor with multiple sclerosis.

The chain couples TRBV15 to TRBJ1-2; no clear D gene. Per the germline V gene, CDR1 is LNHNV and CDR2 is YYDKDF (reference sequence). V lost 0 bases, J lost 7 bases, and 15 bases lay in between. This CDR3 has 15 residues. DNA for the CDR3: TGTGCCACCAGCAGAGATCAAGGCGTACCGGGTGGCTACACCTTC. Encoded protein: CATSRDQGVPGGYTF.

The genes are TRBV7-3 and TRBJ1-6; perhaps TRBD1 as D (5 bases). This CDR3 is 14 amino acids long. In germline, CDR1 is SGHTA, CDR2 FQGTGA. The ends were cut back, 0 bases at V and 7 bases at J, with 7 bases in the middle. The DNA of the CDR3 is TGTGCCAGCAGCTTAACGGGGCCGAATTCACCCCTCCACTTT. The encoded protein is CASSLTGPNSPLHF.